This entry lists 22 T cell receptor beta chains sequenced from one sample in a study of CD8 T cells in ankylosing spondylitis (dated by TCRdb to about 2017). Findings and caveats that apply to the study as a whole: A TCR beta motif of 8 or 9 highly homologous amino acid variants appeared characteristic of blood from ankylosing spondylitis patients.

The method behind the library was 5' RACE. These reads were obtained on an Illumina HiSeq 2500. TCRdb cleaned the public reads at Q25 with fastp, built clones with MiXCR and kept in-frame beta chains. Under each unique CDR3 protein, matching rows form one entry showing the most common genes and DNA. A total of 800,000 to 900,000 distinct CDR3 sequences appear in this sample, around 11% of them only once. The ten largest make up approximately 0.51% of the sample. These TCRs' antigens remain unknown. The specimen was blood, either unsorted or a sorted T cell fraction (not recorded which). Receptors originate from a male donor with ankylosing spondylitis.

The chain links TRBV11-3 to TRBJ2-3; D gene ambiguous. CDR1 SGHNT and CDR2 YENEEA come from the germline V gene. V lost 1 base and J lost 2, with 16 bases in between. CDR3 size: 17 residues. CDR3 in DNA: TGTGCCAGCAGCTTAGGGGGTTATGGCGGCTCCACAGATACGCAGTATTTT. Its translation is CASSLGGYGGSTDTQYF.

This clonotype was detected ten times or more. The J gene is TRBJ1-5, the V gene TRBV6-5, with D hard to call. The V end lost 2 bases, the J end lost 3 bases, and 8 bases lay between the germline ends. The germline V gene has CDR1 MNHEY and CDR2 SVGAGI. The CDR3 is 14 residues long. The CDR3 reads CASSYKGFNQPQHF. CDR3 bases: TGTGCCAGCAGTTACAAGGGATTCAATCAGCCCCAGCATTTT.

This clonotype was counted between two and nine times. The V and J genes are TRBV15 and TRBJ2-5; unclear D gene. Trimming left V 1 base short and J 4 bases short, with 16 bases between. Germline V gives CDR1 LNHNV, CDR2 YYDKDF (reference sequence). The length of the CDR3 is 16 residues. The CDR3 spells CATSRARESLGETQYF. CDR3 nucleotides: TGTGCCACCAGCAGAGCAAGGGAATCCCTCGGAGAGACCCAGTACTTC.

In this sample, this clonotype turned up many times. The rearrangement uses TRBV29-1 and TRBJ1-1; 10 positions match TRBD1. The CDR3 extends over 15 amino acids. The trim removed 6 bases at V and 1 base at J, leaving 8 bases unmatched. Germline CDR1 reads SQVTM; CDR2 reads ANQGSEA. This CDR3 reads CSVDRGLYTNTEAFF. As DNA, the CDR3 is TGCAGCGTAGACAGGGGGCTTTATACGAACACTGAAGCTTTCTTT.

This clonotype was counted between two and nine times. CDR3 in DNA: TGTGCCAGCTGGAGCTCCTATAATTCACCCCTCCACTTT. This encodes CASWSSYNSPLHF. This chain connects TRBV28 to TRBJ1-6; D gene unclear. This CDR3 has 13 amino acids. Germline V gene lookup returns CDR1 MDHEN and CDR2 SYDVKM. V was shortened by 8 bases and J by 0 bases, with 5 bases between the two germline ends.

This clonotype occurred many times. The chain links TRBV20-1 to TRBJ2-3; D uncertain. The CDR3 contains 12 residues. V gave up 3 bases and J gave up 0 bases, with 4 bases separating them. Germline-derived CDR1 and CDR2 are DFQATT and SNEGSKA (reference sequence). Written as DNA, the CDR3 is TGCAGTGCTAGGGGGAGCACAGATACGCAGTATTTT. Protein: CSARGSTDTQYF.

Ten or more counts support this clonotype. The rearrangement joins TRBV24-1 to TRBJ1-6, with D possibly TRBD1 on 5 matching bases. The CDR3 extends over 14 amino acids. With 7 bases removed from V and 7 bases from J, the gap between germline ends came to 13 bases. From germline, CDR1 is KGHDR and CDR2 SFDVKD. CDR3 amino acids: CATRGPGRNSPLHF. In DNA form, the CDR3 reads TGTGCCACCAGGGGACCGGGACGGAATTCACCCCTCCACTTT.

This clonotype was picked up a small number of times. The CDR3 sequence is CASSPRGDADTQYF. DNA for the CDR3: TGCGCCAGCAGCCCCAGGGGGGACGCAGATACGCAGTATTTT. The V gene is TRBV5-1, the J gene TRBJ2-3, with a tentative D call TRBD1 (7 bases). The germline V gene encodes CDR1 SGHRS and CDR2 YFSETQ. The CDR3 sequence is 14 residues long. Trimming took 4 bases from V and 4 from J, leaving 13 bases between them.

The rearrangement links TRBV7-6 to TRBJ1-2; no firm D call. Looked up from germline, CDR1 is SGHVS and CDR2 is FNYEAQ. The V gene lost 5 bases and the J gene lost 1 base, with 14 bases spanning the gap. CDR3 length equals 15 residues. CDR3 sequence reads: CASSPGRPNNYGYTF. The CDR3 nucleotides read TGTGCCAGCAGCCCGGGCCGCCCTAATAACTATGGCTACACCTTC. The whole variable domain, remainder taken from reference TRBV7-6 and TRBJ1-2, is GAGVSQSPRYKVTKRGQDVALRCDPISGHVSLYWYRQALGQGPEFLTYFNYEAQQDKSGLPNDRFSAERPEGSISTLTIQRTEQRDSAMYRCASSPGRPNNYGYTFGSGTRLTVV.

In this sample, this clonotype turned up many times. The V call is TRBV29-1, the J call TRBJ1-2; weak D call: TRBD1 (6 bases). Germline V gene data show CDR1 as SQVTM and CDR2 as ANQGSEA. The CDR3 contains 11 residues. V was clipped by 7 bases and J by 7 bases, with 13 bases between them. The CDR3: CSAQTGFGYTF. The CDR3 coding sequence is TGCAGCGCCCAAACAGGGTTTGGCTACACCTTC. Looking up the rest from reference TRBV29-1 and TRBJ1-2 gives the full variable domain: SAVISQKPSRDICQRGTSLTIQCQVDSQVTMMFWYRQQPGQSLTLIATANQGSEATYESGFVIDKFPISRPNLTFSTLTVSNMSPEDSSIYLCSAQTGFGYTFGSGTRLTVV.

The CDR3 is CASSYIQGGKMNTEAFF. Here the CDR3 DNA reads TGTGCCAGCAGTTACATTCAAGGGGGGAAGATGAACACTGAAGCTTTCTTT. The chain has TRBV6-5 and TRBJ1-1; tentatively, D is TRBD1 (6 bases). Trimming cost V 2 bases and J 0 bases, with 16 bases left between them. This CDR3 has 17 amino acids. CDR1 is MNHEY and CDR2 is SVGAGI in the germline V gene.

This chain links TRBV10-2 with TRBJ2-7, with D maybe TRBD2 (5 bases). This CDR3 is 14 amino acids long. Deletions cut 2 bases from V and 0 bases from J, with 8 bases between. Germline V CDR1 and CDR2: WSHSY, SAAADI. In nucleotides, the CDR3 is TGCGCCAGCAGTGAGCAGCGGAACTCCTACGAGCAGTACTTC. Protein: CASSEQRNSYEQYF.

This clonotype was counted only a few times. The rearrangement joins TRBV20-1 to TRBJ2-5; D gene ambiguous. This CDR3 is 13 amino acids long. CDR1 and CDR2 (germline): DFQATT, SNEGSKA (reference sequence). Trimming left V 6 bases short and J 3 bases short, with 14 bases between. Written as DNA, the CDR3 is TGCAGTGCGTCCTCCAGTGGGGAAGAGACCCAGTACTTC. Translating it yields CSASSSGEETQYF.

This clonotype was found once. The chain couples TRBV9 to TRBJ2-1; D is uncertain. The CDR3 runs to 14 residues. Trimming stripped 5 bases from V and 10 bases from J, with 19 bases between. Germline CDR1 SGDLS, CDR2 YYNGEE. The CDR3 nucleotides read TGTGCCAGCAGATTATCCCCAGGAACCTCGGAGCAGTTCTTC. Translating gives CASRLSPGTSEQFF.

The gene calls are TRBV9 and TRBJ1-4; the D is unclear. Germline loops: CDR1 SGDLS, CDR2 YYNGEE. V lost 1 base to trimming and J lost 6 bases, with 7 bases between them. CDR3 length: 13 residues. The CDR3 sequence: CASSVSPDEKLFF. CDR3 in DNA: TGTGCCAGCAGCGTAAGTCCTGATGAAAAACTGTTTTTT. The variable domain in full, completed from reference TRBV9 and TRBJ1-4, reads DSGVTQTPKHLITATGQRVTLRCSPRSGDLSVYWYQQSLDQGLQFLIQYYNGEERAKGNILERFSAQQFPDLHSELNLSSLELGDSALYFCASSVSPDEKLFFGSGTQLSVL.

The V gene is TRBV20-1, the J gene TRBJ2-7; 12 bases match TRBD1. The junction had 7 bases not matched to a gene; V was cut back by 1 base and J by 6 bases. This CDR3 contains 15 residues. Germline loops: CDR1 DFQATT, CDR2 SNEGSKA (reference sequence). CDR3 region: CSARVRGQGASEQYF. The CDR3 nucleotides read TGCAGTGCTAGAGTAAGGGGACAGGGGGCTTCCGAGCAGTACTTC.

This clonotype showed up just a few times. The V and J genes are TRBV7-2 and TRBJ1-1, with no clear D. Germline assignment: CDR1 SGHTA and CDR2 FQGNSA. The ends were cut back, 5 bases at V and 1 base at J, with 11 bases in the middle. The CDR3 length is 14 residues. The CDR3 nucleotides read TGTGCCAGCAGCCTCTGGACTCAGAACACTGAAGCTTTCTTT. It codes for CASSLWTQNTEAFF.

The rearrangement joins TRBV7-9 to TRBJ2-7; 9 bases fit TRBD2. V lost 1 base and J lost 2; bases outside the gene matches: 3. The germline V gene encodes CDR1 SEHNR and CDR2 FQNEAQ (reference sequence). The CDR3 loop spans 15 amino acids. The CDR3 reads CASSLGAGGTYEQYF. CDR3 nucleotides: TGTGCCAGCAGCTTAGGCGCGGGAGGGACCTACGAGCAGTACTTC.

This clonotype was seen at least ten times. V and J are TRBV20-1 and TRBJ2-7; 8 positions match TRBD2. The trim removed 7 bases at V and 13 bases at J, leaving 6 bases unmatched. Germline-derived CDR1 and CDR2 are DFQATT and SNEGSKA (reference sequence). The CDR3 spans 9 residues. CDR3 DNA sequence: TGCAGTGTACGGGAGGGCCGATACTTC. Its protein is CSVREGRYF.

V is TRBV12-3 or TRBV12-4 and J is TRBJ1-5; tentative D call: TRBD1 (6 bases). V was pared by 6 bases and J by 6 bases, with 18 bases between. The CDR3 contains 15 residues. The CDR3 DNA follows: TGTGCCAGCAGATCGGGGGGGCGCGGGGTTCAGCCCCAGCATTTT. It codes for CASRSGGRGVQPQHF.

The chain combines TRBV6-1 with TRBJ1-1; D is uncertain. Germline CDR1 is MNHNS and CDR2 is SASEGT. The V and J ends lost 3 bases and 5 bases respectively, with 16 bases between them. This CDR3 is built from 15 residues. As DNA, the CDR3 is TGTGCCAGCAGTGAGCCTATGGTTATCGTAACTGAAGCTTTCTTT. Translation: CASSEPMVIVTEAFF.

There are many counts of this clonotype. The chain recombines TRBV12-3 or TRBV12-4 with TRBJ1-1; D ambiguous. This CDR3 region has 12 residues. V was cut by 8 bases and J by 0 bases, with 7 bases left in between. The CDR3 DNA reads TGTGCCAGCGCGAGGATGAACACTGAAGCTTTCTTT. Translation gives CASARMNTEAFF.